These 4 T cell receptor beta chains were sequenced from one sample in a study of regulatory T cells in long-lasting Graves disease. Building the TCR beta libraries relied on iRepertoire HTBI primers, and CDR3 regions underwent Arm-PCR. Each CDR3 protein gets one entry after TCRdb re-called the multiplex PCR reads with MiXCR. The profile shows roughly 500,000 distinct CDR3 sequences, about 12% of them singletons. Described time point: newly diagnosed GD, antithyroid drugs for less than 3 months. The authors made the TCR library using RNA they extracted from PBMCs. The sample also formed part of further work on T cells in Graves' hyperthyroidism and ophthalmopathy.

The sequences come from peripheral blood mononuclear cells (PBMCs), collected at new diagnosis, from a patient treated with antithyroid drugs. All receptors come from a woman aged 25-40 years with Graves disease.

Concerning this clonotype itself: The junction shows a germline mismatch at one end, possibly a read error. The chain couples TRBV28 to TRBJ2-7; D is undetermined. The germline CDR1 and CDR2 sequences are MDHEN and SYDVKM. CDR3 length equals 15 residues. CDR3 DNA sequence: TGTGTCAGCAGTTTAGTGAGGTGGAGCTCCTACGAGCAGTACTTC. It encodes CVSSLVRWSSYEQYF.

This clonotype has a handful of counts. The rearrangement joins TRBV6-2 or TRBV6-3 to TRBJ1-1, with D possibly being TRBD1 (5 bases). V lost 6 bases and J 8 bases, leaving 10 bases between the germline ends. Per germline, CDR1 MNHEY and CDR2 SVGEGT. The CDR3 is 11 amino acids. The CDR3 DNA reads as TGTGCCAGCAGGGGGGGAGGCGAAGCTTTCTTT. Its protein is CASRGGGEAFF.

The chain is built from TRBV27 and TRBJ1-4; 9 bases map to TRBD1. The CDR3 sequence is 14 residues long. V lost 7 bases to trimming and J lost 3 bases; unmatched junction nucleotides: 3. Germline V gene lookup returns CDR1 MNHEY and CDR2 SMNVEV (reference sequence). CDR3 in DNA: TGTGCCAGCACCGGACAGGGGTCTAATGAAAAACTGTTTTTT. It codes for CASTGQGSNEKLFF. The full variable domain, in which reference TRBV27 and TRBJ1-4 provide the parts outside the CDR3, is EAQVTQNPRYLITVTGKKLTVTCSQNMNHEYMSWYRQDPGLGLRQIYYSMNVEVTDKGDVPEGYKVSRKEKRNFPLILESPSPNQTSLYFCASTGQGSNEKLFFGSGTQLSVL.

This clonotype was counted ten times or more. The chain couples TRBV3-1 to TRBJ2-3; 7 bases match TRBD1. With 0 bases clipped from V and 6 bases from J, the junction kept 9 bases outside the gene matches. Germline-derived CDR1 and CDR2 are LGHDT and YNNKEL (reference sequence). The CDR3 covers 16 residues. CDR3 DNA: TGTGCCAGCAGCCAAGATTTGAGGGGGCGAGGCGATACGCAGTATTTT. It translates to CASSQDLRGRGDTQYF.